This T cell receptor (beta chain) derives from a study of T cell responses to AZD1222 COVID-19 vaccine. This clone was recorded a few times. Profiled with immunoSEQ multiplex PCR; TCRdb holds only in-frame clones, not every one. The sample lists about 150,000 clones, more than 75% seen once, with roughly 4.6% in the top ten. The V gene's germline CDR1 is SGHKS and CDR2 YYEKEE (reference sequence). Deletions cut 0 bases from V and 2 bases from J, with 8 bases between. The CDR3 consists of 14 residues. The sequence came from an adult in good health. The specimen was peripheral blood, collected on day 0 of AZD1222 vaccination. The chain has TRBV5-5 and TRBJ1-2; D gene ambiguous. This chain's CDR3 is CASSLDRINYGYTF. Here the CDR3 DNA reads TGTGCCAGCAGCTTGGACAGAATAAACTATGGCTACACCTTC.